This is a list of T cell receptor beta chains from one sample in a study of blood T cell repertoires in COVID-19. The assay was immunoSEQ multiplex PCR, and TCRdb's table has in-frame clones only and misses some. The sample holds roughly 80,000 clones, more than 80% seen once. Sequencing was performed on peripheral blood. The source is a woman of 80 years or more with acute or convalescent COVID-19. Each CDR3 is given with its conserved first and last residue. Each record gives: CDR3 DNA, CDR3 protein, clone size, V gene, CDR3 length, D gene, J gene. A D gene is named only where the DNA matches it firmly. The size of a clone is reported for some rows only, either as once, few or many, or as a class for expanded clones.

TGCGCCAGCAGCCTGTTAGCGGGGAGTTCCTACGAGCAGTACTTC,CASSLLAGSSYEQYF,.,TRBV4-1,15,TRBD2,TRBJ2-7
TGTGCCACCAAGGGAGTCGATAATTCACCCCTCCACTTT,CATKGVDNSPLHF,.,TRBV12-3/TRBV12-4,13,.,TRBJ1-6
TGTGCCAGCAGCTCACAGAAACAGGGGTGGCCCCCAACTAATGAAAAACTGTTTTTT,CASSSQKQGWPPTNEKLFF,.,TRBV6-4,19,TRBD1,TRBJ1-4
TGTGCCAGCAGCTTAGGCCTGAGGGCGAGACGCCTTAATTCACCCCTCCACTTT,CASSLGLRARRLNSPLHF,.,TRBV13,18,.,TRBJ1-6
TGCAGCGTTGTTGGGCAGCTCTACGAGCAGTACTTC,CSVVGQLYEQYF,.,TRBV29-1,12,.,TRBJ2-7
TGTGCCATCAGTGAGCTTGCGGGCACAGATACGCAGTATTTT,CAISELAGTDTQYF,once,TRBV10-3,14,.,TRBJ2-3
TGCGCCAGCAGCCAAATGGCGGATATGAACACTGAAGCTTTCTTT,CASSQMADMNTEAFF,.,TRBV4-3,15,.,TRBJ1-1
TGTGCCAGCAGCTTCGGAACGGGAGGGCCCTATGAGCAGTTCTTC,CASSFGTGGPYEQFF,.,TRBV7-8,15,TRBD2,TRBJ2-1
TGTGCCAGTAGTATAGGGGGCCGACAGGGCTACGAGCAGTACTTC,CASSIGGRQGYEQYF,.,TRBV19,15,TRBD1,TRBJ2-7
TGTGCCAGCCGGAAGGATGGGGGGGCAGGAGAGCAGTACTTC,CASRKDGGAGEQYF,.,TRBV6-5,14,.,TRBJ2-7
TGTGCCAGTAGCGGACAGGTCCAAGAGACCCAGTACTTC,CASSGQVQETQYF,.,TRBV19,13,TRBD1,TRBJ2-5
TGTGCCAGCAGCCAAGGGGCGGGGGGGCTTGGAAACACCATATATTTT,CASSQGAGGLGNTIYF,.,TRBV3-1/TRBV3-2,16,.,TRBJ1-3
TGTGCCAGCAGCCGAACGGGACTAGCAACCAATGAGCAGTTCTTC,CASSRTGLATNEQFF,.,TRBV4-2,15,TRBD2,TRBJ2-1
TGTGCCAGCAGCAGACTAGCTGGGACCGGGGAGCTGTTTTTT,CASSRLAGTGELFF,.,TRBV7-2,14,TRBD2,TRBJ2-2
TGCGCCAGCAGCTTGGCCCGGGACAGCTACTTTTATAATTCACCCCTCCACTTT,CASSLARDSYFYNSPLHF,once,TRBV5-1,18,TRBD1,TRBJ1-6
TGTGCCAGCAGTGAGATGAACACTGAAGCTTTCTTT,CASSEMNTEAFF,.,TRBV28,12,.,TRBJ1-1
TGCGCCAGCCAGCTGCGGGCACCATCCTACGAGCAGTACTTC,CASQLRAPSYEQYF,.,TRBV5-1,14,.,TRBJ2-7
TGTGCCAGCAGTTACTCTTCGGAGGCGGCCTACGAGCAGTACTTC,CASSYSSEAAYEQYF,.,TRBV6-5,15,.,TRBJ2-7
TGTGCCAGTGTGGACAGGGTGAACACTGAAGCTTTCTTT,CASVDRVNTEAFF,.,TRBV25-1,13,TRBD1,TRBJ1-1